This T cell receptor beta chain was retrieved from a study of T cell responses to AZD1222 COVID-19 vaccine. Study summary: Second-dose intervals near 4 or 12 weeks were combined. Findings and limits, study-wide: Breadth and depth of Spike-specific TCRs rose after two AZD1222 doses. In a largely white British group with more females than males, clonal diversity was possibly underestimated. No day 14 peak samples; only post-peak repertoires were characterized.

A note on this clone: Antigen specificity is unknown.

Per germline, CDR1 SGHTA and CDR2 FQGNSA. Between the trimmed V and J ends, which lost 7 bases and 6 bases, there was a span of 13 bases. This CDR3 is built from 13 residues. The repertoire was sequenced with immunoSEQ multiplex PCR; TCRdb's copy has only in-frame clones and lacks some. The sample lists roughly 110,000 clones; about 90% were seen once. The gene calls are TRBV7-2 and TRBJ1-5; D might be TRBD1 (5 bases). The specimen was peripheral blood, collected on day 0 of AZD1222 vaccination. This receptor was obtained from an adult in good health. The CDR3: CASTGPPPQPQHF. As DNA, the CDR3 is TGTGCCAGCACAGGGCCCCCCCCTCAGCCCCAGCATTTT.